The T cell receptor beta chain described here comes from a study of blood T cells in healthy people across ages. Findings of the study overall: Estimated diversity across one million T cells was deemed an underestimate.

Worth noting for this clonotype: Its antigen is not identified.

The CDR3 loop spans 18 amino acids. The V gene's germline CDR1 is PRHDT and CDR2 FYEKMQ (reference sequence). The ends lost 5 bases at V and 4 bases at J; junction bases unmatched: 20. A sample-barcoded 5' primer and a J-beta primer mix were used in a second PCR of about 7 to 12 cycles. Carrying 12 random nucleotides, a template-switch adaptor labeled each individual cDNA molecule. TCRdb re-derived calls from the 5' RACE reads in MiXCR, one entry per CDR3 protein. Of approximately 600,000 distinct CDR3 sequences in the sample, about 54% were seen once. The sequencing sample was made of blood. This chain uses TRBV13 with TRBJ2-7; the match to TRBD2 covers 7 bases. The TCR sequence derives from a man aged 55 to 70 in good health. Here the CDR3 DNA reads TGTGCCAGCAGCCGCTACCGGGACTACACAAAAGGGGCTTACGAGCAGTACTTC. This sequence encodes CASSRYRDYTKGAYEQYF.